The 3 T cell receptor beta chains reported below all come from one sample, sequenced in a study of blood T cell repertoires in COVID-19. Method: immunoSEQ multiplex PCR; TCRdb's copy keeps in-frame clones and lacks some. This sample has 70,000 or so clones, with about 89% found just once. The specimen sequenced was peripheral blood. The receptors shown here come from a man in his sixties with acute or convalescent COVID-19.

The rearrangement links TRBV10-1 to TRBJ1-1; D uncertain. V dropped 2 bases and J dropped 5 bases, with 9 bases sitting between them. The germline CDR1 and CDR2 sequences are WNHNN and SYGVQD (reference sequence). This CDR3 is 13 amino acids long. The CDR3 DNA follows: TGCGCCAGCAGTGAGCACAGAAGGACTGAAGCTTTCTTT. Protein: CASSEHRRTEAFF.

The rearrangement joins TRBV5-1 to TRBJ2-3, with 10 positions matching TRBD2. V shed 1 base, J shed 1 base, and the junction held 12 bases outside the gene matches. The CDR3 is made up of 19 amino acids. Germline CDR1 is SGHRS and CDR2 is YFSETQ. The CDR3 DNA reads as TGCGCCAGCAGCTTGCGGTCGGGCCTAGCGGGAGTTCGCACAGATACGCAGTATTTT. Protein product: CASSLRSGLAGVRTDTQYF.

The chain joins TRBV18 to TRBJ2-7; tentative D call: TRBD1 (6 bases). The CDR3 runs to 14 residues. V was trimmed by 2 bases and J by 3 bases, leaving 11 bases between them. The germline CDR1 and CDR2 sequences are KGHSH and LQKENI. The CDR3 here is CASSPVQGGYEQYF. The CDR3 nucleotides read TGTGCCAGCTCACCAGTACAGGGTGGCTACGAGCAGTACTTC.